The entry below describes one T cell receptor beta chain. Its antigen is still unknown. Overall study results and limits: In terms of TCR gene usage, tumor memory CD4+ T cells clustered together with blood and lymph node memory CD4+ cells, as well as with lymph node naive CD4+ cells.

MiXCR, applied by TCRdb to the 5' RACE reads, yields one record per CDR3 protein. Of about 62,000 distinct CDR3 sequences in the sample, 30% were seen once. The CDR3 has 13 residues. V gave up 5 bases and J gave up 2 bases; unmatched junction bases: 2. Germline V gives CDR1 MNHEY, CDR2 SMNVEV (reference sequence). Sequenced input: tumor-infiltrating naive CD4+ T cells sorted from the breast tumor. Subset defined: naive CD4+ T cells, CD4+CD45RA+CD25-. This chain links TRBV27 with TRBJ2-7, with 8 positions matching TRBD2. This TCR came from a female donor with breast cancer. The CDR3 loop reads CASSSGSPYEQYF. CDR3 in DNA: TGTGCCAGCAGTAGCGGGAGTCCCTACGAGCAGTACTTC.